A single sample gave rise to the 27 T cell receptor beta chains below, sequenced in a study of regulatory T cells in long-lasting Graves disease (dated by TCRdb to about 2021). The time point label here, explained by the study, means: persistent/refractory GD, antithyroid drugs over 5 years with positive TRAb. For both TCR sequencing and RNA sequencing, RNA was extracted from PBMCs using TRIzol. Libraries were constructed by multiplex PCR. Sequencing was carried out with an Illumina HiSeq 4000. CDR3 regions were amplified by Arm-PCR with iRepertoire HTBI primers to construct TCR beta libraries. The public reads were reprocessed in TCRdb via fastp at Q25 and MiXCR, keeping in-frame beta chains. Every distinct CDR3 protein forms one entry, paired with its most common genes and DNA. The sample table records around 430,000 distinct CDR3 sequences; about 20% of these occur just once. Around 12% of the sample goes to the ten largest clones.

The sample in question was peripheral blood mononuclear cells (PBMCs), obtained when the disease was refractory, from a patient treated with antithyroid drugs. The receptors stem from a female donor with Graves disease.

This clonotype showed up just a few times. This chain links TRBV6-1 with TRBJ2-1, with 12 nucleotides matching TRBD2. CDR1 is MNHNS and CDR2 is SASEGT in the germline V gene. This CDR3 spans 15 amino acids. The V segment lost 6 bases and the J segment 9 bases; nucleotides outside the gene matches: 9. The CDR3, as DNA: TGTGCCAGCAGCGATCGGACTAGCGGGGTCGTTGAGCAGTTCTTC. It codes for CASSDRTSGVVEQFF.

The chain has TRBV27 and TRBJ2-6; D remains unclear. Per the germline V gene, CDR1 is MNHEY and CDR2 is SMNVEV (reference sequence). The CDR3 is made up of 15 amino acids. Trimming removed 8 bases at V and 0 bases at J, with 11 bases between. In nucleotides, the CDR3 is TGTGCCAGCTGGGCTCAATCCTCTGGGGCCAACGTCCTGACTTTC. Residues: CASWAQSSGANVLTF.

Many counts were recorded for this clonotype. J is TRBJ2-7 and V is TRBV6-5; TRBD1 agrees at 10 bases. This CDR3 spans 17 amino acids. Germline lookup yields CDR1 MNHEY and CDR2 SVGAGI. J was trimmed by 4 bases and V by 0 bases; bases with no gene match: 9. This CDR3 is CASSYSRDGTGAYEQYF. The CDR3 DNA sequence: TGTGCCAGCAGTTACTCTAGGGACGGGACAGGGGCTTACGAGCAGTACTTC.

The V and J genes are TRBV3-1 and TRBJ1-5, with 10 bases fitting TRBD1. This CDR3 region has 16 residues. Trimming cost V 2 bases and J 3 bases; bases outside gene matches: 4. Germline values: CDR1 LGHDT, CDR2 YNNKEL (reference sequence). This chain's CDR3 is CASSQLDRGINQPQHF. Here the CDR3 DNA reads TGTGCCAGCAGCCAATTGGACAGGGGGATCAATCAGCCCCAGCATTTT. Filled out from reference TRBV3-1 and TRBJ1-5, the complete variable domain reads DTAVSQTPKYLVTQMGNDKSIKCEQNLGHDTMYWYKQDSKKFLKIMFSYNNKELIINETVPNRFSPKSPDKAHLNLHINSLELGDSAVYFCASSQLDRGINQPQHFGDGTRLSIL.

The rearrangement uses TRBV20-1 and TRBJ2-3; TRBD2 agrees at 8 bases. Germline-derived CDR1 and CDR2 are DFQATT and SNEGSKA (reference sequence). After removal of 0 bases from V and 6 bases from J, the junction contained 11 bases not matched to a gene. The CDR3 runs to 16 residues. The CDR3 sequence: CSARDQISGTLDTQYF. The DNA for the CDR3 is TGCAGTGCTAGAGATCAGATTAGCGGGACTTTGGATACGCAGTATTTT.

The rearrangement joins TRBV29-1 to TRBJ2-3; D is possibly TRBD1 (6 bases). Germline CDR1 is SQVTM and CDR2 is ANQGSEA. The V gene lost 5 bases and the J gene lost 1 base, with 19 bases spanning the gap. The CDR3 is 16 residues long. CDR3 sequence (DNA): TGCAGCGTTTCGGAAAGACAGAGGACAGGCACAGATACGCAGTATTTT. Protein: CSVSERQRTGTDTQYF.

The chain uses TRBV4-3 and TRBJ2-7; D possibly corresponds to TRBD2 (5 bases). CDR3 length: 15 residues. Germline loops: CDR1 LGHNA, CDR2 YSLEER. V was pared by 0 bases and J by 0 bases, with 9 bases between. This chain's CDR3 is CASSQEEADSYEQYF. CDR3 sequence (DNA): TGCGCCAGCAGCCAAGAGGAGGCAGACTCCTACGAGCAGTACTTC.

The chain recombines TRBV28 with TRBJ1-2, with TRBD1 matching over 12 bases. This CDR3 comprises 19 residues. The V and J ends lost 2 bases and 3 bases, in that order; junction bases with no gene match: 13. The germline CDR1 and CDR2 sequences are MDHEN and SYDVKM. The CDR3, as DNA: TGTGCCAGCAGTTTACCCCCCTGGGGACAGGGGGCTCTTGACTATGGCTACACCTTC. Its protein product is CASSLPPWGQGALDYGYTF.

Concerning this clonotype: This is likely an artifact of a read error, given a far larger clone one base away. The chain joins TRBV10-3 to TRBJ1-1; unclear D gene. The germline V gene has CDR1 ENHRY and CDR2 SYGVKD. V was clipped by 5 bases and J by 0 bases, with 7 bases between them. This CDR3 comprises 13 residues. The CDR3 nucleotides read TGTGCCATCAGTACCTATATGAACACTGAAGCTTTCTTT. This translates into CAISTYMNTEAFF.

This clonotype was found a few times. This chain links TRBV6-2 or TRBV6-3 with TRBJ1-5; D ambiguous. V was pared by 4 bases and J by 4 bases, with 8 bases between. Germline V gene data show CDR1 as MNHEY and CDR2 as SVGEGT. There are 13 residues in the CDR3. The CDR3 DNA sequence: TGTGCCAGCAGTTCTCGGAAAAATCAGCCCCAGCATTTT. Translation gives CASSSRKNQPQHF.

As for this clonotype: A much larger clonotype is one base distant, so this may be a read error. The genes are TRBV6-1 and TRBJ2-7, with 13 bases identical to TRBD2. The CDR3 consists of 15 residues. V was clipped by 6 bases and J by 5 bases; unmatched bases: 7. Germline lookup yields CDR1 MNHNS and CDR2 SASEGT. The CDR3 here is CASRSGLAGLHEQYF. For the CDR3, the DNA is TGTGCCAGCAGGTCGGGACTAGCGGGGCTCCACGAGCAGTACTTC.

This clonotype turned up a few times. V is TRBV30 and J is TRBJ1-1; D gene ambiguous. V was clipped by 4 bases and J by 3 bases, with 21 bases between them. Germline loops: CDR1 GTSNPN, CDR2 SVGIG (reference sequence). CDR3 size: 16 residues. The CDR3 spells CAWKPRAGLGYTEAFF. The CDR3 DNA follows: TGTGCCTGGAAACCCCGAGCAGGCCTAGGTTACACTGAAGCTTTCTTT.

This clonotype showed up many times. The chain employs TRBV29-1 and TRBJ2-6; D gene ambiguous. V lost 4 bases, J lost 3 bases, and 7 bases lay in between. Germline-derived CDR1 and CDR2 are SQVTM and ANQGSEA. CDR3 length: 13 residues. CDR3 nucleotides: TGCAGCGTTGGAGAGAATGGGGCCAACGTCCTGACTTTC. It codes for CSVGENGANVLTF.

This clonotype showed up many times. The chain is built from TRBV6-1 and TRBJ1-1, with no clear D. Trimming removed 2 bases from V and 5 bases from J, with 12 bases in between. The V gene's germline CDR1 is MNHNS and CDR2 SASEGT. CDR3 length: 14 amino acids. In nucleotides, the CDR3 is TGTGCCAGCAGTGAAAGGACTACCATGACTGAAGCTTTCTTT. The encoded protein is CASSERTTMTEAFF.

This clonotype has only a few counts. The chain couples TRBV20-1 to TRBJ2-1, with 7 nucleotides matching TRBD2. V shed 1 base, J shed 0 bases, and the junction held 6 bases outside the gene matches. CDR1 and CDR2 from the germline V gene are DFQATT and SNEGSKA (reference sequence). CDR3 length equals 16 residues. The CDR3 DNA reads TGCAGTGCTAGAGTCAGCGGGATGCTCTCCTACAATGAGCAGTTCTTC. It yields the protein CSARVSGMLSYNEQFF.

Concerning this clonotype: A much bigger clone sits one base away, suggesting this may be a read error. The rearrangement links TRBV20-1 to TRBJ1-2; weak D call: TRBD1 (6 bases). CDR1 DFQATT and CDR2 SNEGSKA come from the germline V gene (reference sequence). The length of the CDR3 is 16 residues. Trimming left V 4 bases short and J 1 base short, with 19 bases between. The CDR3 here is CSAKSSGTLINYGYTF. The CDR3, as DNA: TGCAGTGCTAAATCGTCTGGGACACTTATTAACTATGGCTACACCTTC.

This clonotype was seen more than once but under ten times. The chain combines TRBV12-3 or TRBV12-4 with TRBJ2-6; tentatively, D is TRBD2 (6 bases). The V and J ends lost 7 bases and 0 bases respectively, with 19 bases between them. This CDR3 contains 18 residues. Here the CDR3 reads CASTPVLGGGSGANVLTF. The CDR3 bases are TGTGCCAGCACTCCGGTCCTGGGGGGAGGCTCTGGGGCCAACGTCCTGACTTTC.

This clonotype came up many times. In nucleotides, the CDR3 is TGTGCCAGCAGTTCTGGGGCCCACTTCTCCTACGAGCAGTACTTC. Its translation: CASSSGAHFSYEQYF. The J gene is TRBJ2-7, the V gene TRBV27; the D gene is possibly TRBD1 (5 bases). V lost 4 bases, J lost 0 bases, and 13 bases lay in between. In germline, CDR1 is MNHEY, CDR2 SMNVEV (reference sequence). The CDR3 loop spans 15 amino acids.

The chain employs TRBV12-3 or TRBV12-4 and TRBJ2-3, with 9 bases matching TRBD1. This CDR3 region has 15 residues. V lost 5 bases, J lost 0 bases, and 3 bases stayed unmatched. The CDR3 DNA reads TGTGCCAGCAGTCCCGGGACAGGGAGCACAGATACGCAGTATTTT. It yields the protein CASSPGTGSTDTQYF.

The table lists this clonotype with many counts. The chain has TRBV29-1 and TRBJ2-2; 7 positions match TRBD2. The CDR3 extends over 15 amino acids. Trimming took 4 bases from V and 1 from J; bases not matched to a gene: 6. Germline V gene lookup returns CDR1 SQVTM and CDR2 ANQGSEA. CDR3 protein: CSVATLAENTGELFF. The CDR3 DNA is TGCAGCGTTGCTACCCTAGCGGAGAACACCGGGGAGCTGTTTTTT.

A few counts support this clonotype. The chain has TRBV3-1 and TRBJ1-2; the D gene is possibly TRBD1 (5 bases). Germline CDR1 LGHDT, CDR2 YNNKEL (reference sequence). The germline V and J ends were trimmed by 1 base and 0 bases, with 12 bases remaining between them. The CDR3 extends over 16 amino acids. The CDR3 DNA is TGTGCCAGCAGCCAAGGCGCCGACAGTCCTAACTATGGCTACACCTTC. Encoded protein: CASSQGADSPNYGYTF. Using reference TRBV3-1 and TRBJ1-2 for the parts outside the CDR3, the full variable domain is DTAVSQTPKYLVTQMGNDKSIKCEQNLGHDTMYWYKQDSKKFLKIMFSYNNKELIINETVPNRFSPKSPDKAHLNLHINSLELGDSAVYFCASSQGADSPNYGYTFGSGTRLTVV.

In its sample, this clonotype was seen many times. J is TRBJ2-5 and V is TRBV29-1; D might be TRBD2 (6 bases). In germline, CDR1 is SQVTM, CDR2 ANQGSEA. This CDR3 is 14 amino acids long. Trimming cost V 3 bases and J 5 bases, with 16 bases left between them. The CDR3 loop is CSVDGGTSIETQYF. DNA for the CDR3: TGCAGCGTTGACGGAGGGACCTCGATCGAGACCCAGTACTTC.

This clonotype was seen at least ten times. V and J are TRBV12-3 or TRBV12-4 and TRBJ1-4; D perhaps matches TRBD1 (6 bases). V was cut by 3 bases and J by 7 bases, with 9 bases left in between. CDR3 size: 13 residues. The CDR3 region has the DNA TGTGCCAGCAGTTTCCGGGACATTGAAAAACTGTTTTTT. Its protein product is CASSFRDIEKLFF.

The chain has TRBV6-1 and TRBJ2-5; 11 positions agree with TRBD2. Looked up from germline, CDR1 is MNHNS and CDR2 is SASEGT. J lost 8 bases, V lost 6 bases, and 11 bases had no gene match. This CDR3 has 15 amino acids. CDR3 sequence (DNA): TGTGCCAGCAGCCGACCGACCGGGACTAGCGGTACCCAGTACTTC. Translating gives CASSRPTGTSGTQYF.

The sample holds many counts of this clonotype. The gene calls are TRBV6-2 or TRBV6-3 and TRBJ2-5; D ambiguous. Between the trimmed V and J ends, which lost 0 bases and 5 bases, there was a span of 10 bases. The germline CDR1 and CDR2 sequences are MNHEY and SVGEGT. The CDR3 has 14 residues. The CDR3 region is CASSYSPNRETQYF. DNA for the CDR3: TGTGCCAGCAGTTACTCCCCGAATCGGGAGACCCAGTACTTC.

This clonotype was seen many times. The gene calls are TRBV15 and TRBJ1-4; TRBD1 agrees at 10 bases. Germline V gives CDR1 LNHNV, CDR2 YYDKDF (reference sequence). The CDR3 spans 14 residues. Trimming cost V 3 bases and J 7 bases; bases outside gene matches: 2. CDR3: CATSRDRGGEKLFF. The CDR3 nucleotides read TGTGCCACCAGCAGGGACAGGGGGGGTGAAAAACTGTTTTTT. The whole variable domain, filled in from reference TRBV15 and TRBJ1-4, reads DAMVIQNPRYQVTQFGKPVTLSCSQTLNHNVMYWYQQKSSQAPKLLFHYYDKDFNNEADTPDNFQSRRPNTSFCFLDIRSPGLGDTAMYLCATSRDRGGEKLFFGSGTQLSVL.

This clonotype was recorded at least ten times. V is TRBV2 and J is TRBJ1-6, with TRBD1 matching over 7 bases. Germline V gene sequence: CDR1 SNHLY, CDR2 FYNNEI. The CDR3 is 16 residues long. J gave up 8 bases and V 4 bases, and 11 bases lay outside the gene matches. The chain's CDR3 is CASSARPGQSYSPLHF. The CDR3 DNA is TGTGCCAGCAGTGCGCGACCGGGACAGAGCTATTCACCCCTCCACTTT.